Below are 28 T cell receptor beta chains sequenced from a single sample in a study of molecular identifiers for immune sequencing clone quantification. TCRdb re-called the PCR reads through MiXCR, storing one row per CDR3 protein. This sample carries about half a million distinct CDR3 sequences, about 22% of them seen once, and the ten largest clones take about 0.8%. Sequences were obtained from naive CD8+ T cells from blood, with Jurkat cell RNA spiked in. Indicated subset: FACS-sorted CD8+CD4-CCR7+CD45RA+ naive T cells. Source of these receptors: a human donor in good health. Some libraries in this study had Jurkat cell RNA spiked in.

On this clonotype itself: Because it lacks the conserved phenylalanine or tryptophan at the end, this CDR3 is likely a read error. This chain joins TRBV12-3 or TRBV12-4 and TRBJ2-3, with D possibly TRBD1 on 6 matching bases. Trimming pared 7 bases from V and 4 bases from J, leaving 12 bases between. The CDR3 loop spans 13 amino acids. The CDR3 reads CASTQGLADTQYS. The CDR3 DNA reads as TGTGCCAGCACCCAGGGGTTGGCAGATACGCAGTATTCT.

The chain links TRBV9 to TRBJ2-3, with D perhaps matching TRBD2 (5 bases). V gave up 0 bases and J gave up 6 bases, with 14 bases separating them. The CDR3 is 15 residues long. Germline CDR1 SGDLS, CDR2 YYNGEE. The CDR3 region is CASSVGGGNLDTQYF. CDR3 sequence (DNA): TGTGCCAGCAGCGTAGGTGGAGGAAATCTGGATACGCAGTATTTT.

Regarding this clonotype: It may be a read error: a sequence one base away is much more abundant. V usage is TRBV19 and J usage is TRBJ2-7, with TRBD2 matching over 8 bases. This CDR3 spans 14 amino acids. Germline values: CDR1 LNHDA, CDR2 SQIVND (reference sequence). With 6 bases clipped from V and 5 bases from J, the junction kept 9 bases outside the gene matches. The CDR3 is CASSPGLEIHEQYF. CDR3 DNA sequence: TGTGCCAGTAGCCCGGGACTAGAAATCCACGAGCAGTACTTC. Variable domain in full (rest from reference TRBV19 and TRBJ2-7): DGGITQSPKYLFRKEGQNVTLSCEQNLNHDAMYWYRQDPGQGLRLIYYSQIVNDFQKGDIAEGYSVSREKKESFPLTVTSAQKNPTAFYLCASSPGLEIHEQYFGPGTRLTVT.

The chain carries TRBV12-3 or TRBV12-4 and TRBJ2-1; no definite D call. CDR3 length: 15 amino acids. The V end lost 6 bases, the J end lost 5 bases, and 17 bases lay between the germline ends. Here the CDR3 reads CASSPSASTNNEQFF. CDR3 DNA: TGTGCCAGCAGCCCTTCGGCGAGTACGAACAATGAGCAGTTCTTC.

This clonotype was seen just once. The junction differs from germline at one of its ends, possibly a read error. V and J are TRBV4-3 and TRBJ2-7; D not certain. In germline, CDR1 is LGHNA, CDR2 YSLEER. CDR3 length: 13 residues. The CDR3 nucleotides are TGCGCCAGCGGCCAAGAAGTTCATCTCGAGCAGTACTTC. It encodes CASGQEVHLEQYF.

The sample holds many counts of this clonotype. The J gene is TRBJ2-7, the V gene TRBV28; TRBD1 matches at 8 bases. Germline V gene lookup returns CDR1 MDHEN and CDR2 SYDVKM. The CDR3 has 14 amino acids. V lost 5 bases to trimming and J lost 1 base; unmatched junction nucleotides: 4. The CDR3: CASSLGQESYEQYF. The CDR3 DNA is TGTGCCAGCAGTCTGGGACAGGAGTCCTACGAGCAGTACTTC. The entire variable domain, with the rest obtained from reference TRBV28 and TRBJ2-7, is as follows: DVKVTQSSRYLVKRTGEKVFLECVQDMDHENMFWYRQDPGLGLRLIYFSYDVKMKEKGDIPEGYSVSREKKERFSLILESASTNQTSMYLCASSLGQESYEQYFGPGTRLTVT.

The gene calls are TRBV14 and TRBJ1-4; 9 positions match TRBD1. V shed 4 bases, J shed 5 bases, and the junction held 5 bases outside the gene matches. The V gene's germline CDR1 is SGHDN and CDR2 FVKESK. This CDR3 spans 15 amino acids. CDR3 protein: CASSPVGTGNEKLFF. The CDR3 coding sequence is TGTGCCAGCAGCCCGGTCGGGACAGGGAATGAAAAACTGTTTTTT.

This clonotype was picked up many times. The chain links TRBV7-2 to TRBJ1-5; D gene unclear. Per the germline V gene, CDR1 is SGHTA and CDR2 is FQGNSA. Trimming shortened V by 1 base and J by 7 bases, and 11 bases separated the two germline ends. There are 14 residues in the CDR3. CDR3 protein: CASSLGGSDQPQHF. The CDR3 nucleotides read TGTGCCAGCAGCTTAGGGGGTTCCGACCAGCCCCAGCATTTT.

Remarks on this clonotype: The junction departs from the called germline gene at one end, perhaps through a read error. V and J are TRBV28 and TRBJ2-5; 11 bases match TRBD2. Germline V lookup: CDR1 MDHEN, CDR2 SYDVKM. CDR3 length: 14 amino acids. The CDR3 protein is CACSPGLAEETQYF. The CDR3 DNA follows: TGTGCCTGCAGTCCGGGACTAGCGGAAGAGACCCAGTACTTC.

This clonotype was observed a handful of times. The chain carries TRBV27 and TRBJ2-7, with D possibly matching TRBD2 (7 bases). The length of the CDR3 is 16 residues. The germline V gene has CDR1 MNHEY and CDR2 SMNVEV (reference sequence). V was shortened by 5 bases and J by 2 bases, with 19 bases between the two germline ends. CDR3 DNA sequence: TGTGCCAGCAGTCCGGTCTCTGTAGGGGGGGCCTACGAGCAGTACTTC. Protein sequence: CASSPVSVGGAYEQYF.

This clonotype appeared a few times. The gene calls are TRBV27 and TRBJ2-7, with TRBD2 matching 12 bases. Germline V gives CDR1 MNHEY, CDR2 SMNVEV (reference sequence). This CDR3 has 15 amino acids. With 5 bases clipped from V and 2 bases from J, the junction kept 4 bases outside the gene matches. In DNA, the CDR3 is TGTGCCAGCAGTCTAAGACTAGCGGGAGCCTACGAGCAGTACTTC. Translation: CASSLRLAGAYEQYF.

At least ten counts were recorded for this clonotype. In DNA, the CDR3 is TGTGCCAGCAGCTTGGCGGAAAACAGCGTGTATAGCAATCAGCCCCAGCATTTT. Translating it yields CASSLAENSVYSNQPQHF. The V call is TRBV7-2, the J call TRBJ1-5; D remains unclear. Trimming left V 3 bases short and J 0 bases short, with 18 bases between. The CDR3 runs to 18 residues. The germline CDR1 and CDR2 sequences are SGHTA and FQGNSA. The whole variable domain, filled in from reference TRBV7-2 and TRBJ1-5, reads GAGVSQSPSNKVTEKGKDVELRCDPISGHTALYWYRQSLGQGLEFLIYFQGNSAPDKSGLPSDRFSAERTGGSVSTLTIQRTQQEDSAVYLCASSLAENSVYSNQPQHFGDGTRLSIL.

This clonotype was recorded at least ten times. This chain connects TRBV27 to TRBJ1-5; D gene uncertain. Germline CDR1 MNHEY, CDR2 SMNVEV (reference sequence). This CDR3 contains 13 residues. Trimming stripped 6 bases from V and 0 bases from J, with 6 bases between. In DNA, the CDR3 is TGTGCCAGCAGCCCCAGTAGCAATCAGCCCCAGCATTTT. Translation gives CASSPSSNQPQHF.

The CDR3 DNA follows: TGCAGTGCTAGAGACTCGGAAGCCTACGAGCAGTACTTC. Its protein is CSARDSEAYEQYF. The chain carries TRBV20-1 and TRBJ2-7; no reliable D call. CDR3 length equals 13 residues. Germline V gene data show CDR1 as DFQATT and CDR2 as SNEGSKA (reference sequence). The V and J ends lost 0 bases and 2 bases respectively, with 8 bases between them.

At least ten counts were recorded for this clonotype. The chain couples TRBV29-1 to TRBJ2-3, with a weak D call TRBD1 (5 bases). With 7 bases removed from V and 2 bases from J, the gap between germline ends came to 16 bases. CDR1 and CDR2 (germline): SQVTM, ANQGSEA. The CDR3 has 14 amino acids. The CDR3 is CSADGQEFTDTQYF. The CDR3 nucleotides are TGCAGCGCGGACGGACAAGAATTCACAGATACGCAGTATTTT.

This clonotype was found once. V and J are TRBV12-3 or TRBV12-4 and TRBJ2-1, with D possibly matching TRBD2 (5 bases). The CDR3 has 13 amino acids. Trimming took 6 bases from V and 7 from J, leaving 13 bases between them. The CDR3 sequence: CASSQGLRNEQFF. Here the CDR3 DNA reads TGTGCCAGCAGCCAAGGACTGAGAAATGAGCAGTTCTTC.

This sequence joins TRBV19 and TRBJ2-7; a possible D gene is TRBD2 (6 bases). The CDR3 is 15 amino acids. The V gene's germline CDR1 is LNHDA and CDR2 SQIVND (reference sequence). The V gene lost 3 bases and the J gene lost 2 bases, with 14 bases spanning the gap. The CDR3 is CASSIVPSEAYEQYF. CDR3 nucleotides: TGTGCCAGTAGTATCGTCCCTAGCGAGGCCTACGAGCAGTACTTC.

The J gene is TRBJ1-6, the V gene TRBV20-1; D gene unclear. CDR1 and CDR2 (germline): DFQATT, SNEGSKA (reference sequence). Trimming removed 1 base from V and 0 bases from J, with 7 bases in between. This CDR3 region has 15 residues. In nucleotides, the CDR3 is TGCAGTGCTAGAGTCGACGTCTCCTATAATTCACCCCTCCACTTT. Its translation is CSARVDVSYNSPLHF.

In nucleotides, the CDR3 is TGTGCCAGCAGCAGACCCCAGAGAGTAGGAGAGAGCACAGATACGCAGTATTTT. Its translation is CASSRPQRVGESTDTQYF. V and J are TRBV7-9 and TRBJ2-3; D ambiguous. The germline V gene encodes CDR1 SEHNR and CDR2 FQNEAQ (reference sequence). Trimming removed 5 bases from V and 0 bases from J, with 21 bases in between. The CDR3 loop spans 18 amino acids. Drawing the rest from reference TRBV7-9 and TRBJ2-3, the complete variable domain is DTGVSQNPRHKITKRGQNVTFRCDPISEHNRLYWYRQTLGQGPEFLTYFQNEAQLEKSRLLSDRFSAERPKGSFSTLEIQRTEQGDSAMYLCASSRPQRVGESTDTQYFGPGTRLTVL.

In its sample, this clonotype was seen many times. The V call is TRBV30, the J call TRBJ1-1; D is ambiguous. Germline CDR1 is GTSNPN and CDR2 is SVGIG (reference sequence). The CDR3 spans 12 residues. Trimming shortened V by 2 bases and J by 4 bases, and 8 bases separated the two germline ends. The CDR3 spells CAWSPISTEAFF. The CDR3 DNA sequence: TGTGCCTGGAGTCCGATAAGCACTGAAGCTTTCTTT.

This clonotype was found many times. The chain combines TRBV19 with TRBJ2-5; 14 bases agree with TRBD2. The J segment lost 4 bases and the V segment lost 8 bases, leaving 12 bases of the junction unmatched. Germline assignment: CDR1 LNHDA and CDR2 SQIVND (reference sequence). The CDR3 consists of 17 residues. CDR3 DNA sequence: TGTGCCAGTGCCCCGACTAGCGGGGGGGCCAGGGGAGAGACCCAGTACTTC. Its translation is CASAPTSGGARGETQYF.

The table lists this clonotype with a few counts. The chain links TRBV2 to TRBJ2-7; tentative D call: TRBD2 (5 bases). Looked up from germline, CDR1 is SNHLY and CDR2 is FYNNEI. The germline V and J ends were trimmed by 3 bases and 5 bases, with 11 bases remaining between them. The length of the CDR3 is 13 residues. For the CDR3, the DNA is TGTGCCAGCAGTGATGTCAGGCGGGACGAGCAGTACTTC. It translates to CASSDVRRDEQYF. Drawing the rest from reference TRBV2 and TRBJ2-7, the complete variable domain is EPEVTQTPSHQVTQMGQEVILRCVPISNHLYFYWYRQILGQKVEFLVSFYNNEISEKSEIFDDQFSVERPDGSNFTLKIRSTKLEDSAMYFCASSDVRRDEQYFGPGTRLTVT.

This clonotype came up a few times. One end of the junction does not line up with germline, which may come from a read error. This CDR3 is CASSLVGGPYNGQFF. As DNA, the CDR3 is TGCGCCAGCAGCTTGGTTGGGGGACCCTACAATGGGCAGTTCTTC. The chain combines TRBV5-1 with TRBJ2-1, with D perhaps assigned TRBD1 or TRBD2 (5 bases each). CDR3 length: 15 residues. Looked up from germline, CDR1 is SGHRS and CDR2 is YFSETQ.

This clonotype was picked up a small number of times. One junction end disagrees with the germline gene, perhaps due to a read error. J is TRBJ2-3 and V is TRBV4-1; 7 nucleotides align to TRBD1. This CDR3 is 15 amino acids long. Germline V gene data show CDR1 as MGHRA and CDR2 as YSYEKL. CDR3 in amino acids: CASSQDELRTGTQYF. CDR3 nucleotides: TGCGCCAGCAGCCAAGATGAATTACGGACAGGTACGCAGTATTTT.

For this clonotype: This could be a read error, since a much larger clone is one nucleotide away. The chain recombines TRBV7-2 with TRBJ1-6; 7 bases are a match to TRBD1. The germline CDR1 and CDR2 sequences are SGHTA and FQGNSA. The junction had 6 bases not matched to a gene; V was cut back by 8 bases and J by 5 bases. This CDR3 has 14 amino acids. CDR3 amino acids: CASGPQGDNSPLHF. CDR3 DNA sequence: TGTGCCAGCGGCCCCCAGGGGGATAATTCACCCCTCCACTTT.

V usage is TRBV15 and J usage is TRBJ2-2; D not certain. The germline V gene has CDR1 LNHNV and CDR2 YYDKDF (reference sequence). The CDR3 consists of 16 residues. Deletions cut 0 bases from V and 0 bases from J, with 8 bases between. The CDR3 loop is CATSRDERSNTGELFF. In DNA, the CDR3 is TGTGCCACCAGCAGAGATGAGCGATCGAACACCGGGGAGCTGTTTTTT.

This clonotype occurred a few times. The rearrangement joins TRBV30 to TRBJ2-7; D remains ambiguous. The length of the CDR3 is 11 residues. Germline V lookup: CDR1 GTSNPN, CDR2 SVGIG (reference sequence). V was cut by 5 bases and J by 5 bases, with 10 bases left in between. The CDR3 is CAWGSVDEQYF. The CDR3 DNA is TGTGCCTGGGGCTCTGTGGACGAGCAGTACTTC.

Concerning this clonotype itself: One end of the junction does not line up with germline, which may come from a read error. The CDR3 sequence is CASSQVWRGGGEKLLF. The CDR3 DNA sequence: TGCGCCAGCAGCCAAGTTTGGCGAGGGGGGGGTGAAAAACTGCTTTTT. This sequence joins TRBV4-3 and TRBJ1-4; a possible D gene is TRBD1 (6 bases). CDR1 and CDR2 from the germline V gene are LGHNA and YSLEER. The CDR3 extends over 16 amino acids.